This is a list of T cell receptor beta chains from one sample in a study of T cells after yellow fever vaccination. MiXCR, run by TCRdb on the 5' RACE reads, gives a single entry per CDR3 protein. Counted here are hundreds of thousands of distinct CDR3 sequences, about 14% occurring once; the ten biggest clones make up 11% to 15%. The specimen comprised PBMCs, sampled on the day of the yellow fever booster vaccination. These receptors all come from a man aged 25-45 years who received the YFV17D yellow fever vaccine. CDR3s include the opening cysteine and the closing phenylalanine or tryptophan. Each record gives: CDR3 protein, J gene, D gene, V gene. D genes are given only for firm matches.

CDR3aa: CASSFNSGRADEQFF
j_gene: TRBJ2-1
d_gene: TRBD2
v_gene: TRBV12-3/TRBV12-4

CDR3aa: CASSLDEGNTEAFF
j_gene: TRBJ1-1
d_gene: NA
v_gene: TRBV11-3

CDR3aa: CASSQDLAGHNEQFF
j_gene: TRBJ2-1
d_gene: TRBD2
v_gene: TRBV4-3

CDR3aa: CASSPGTSVAGELFF
j_gene: TRBJ2-2
d_gene: TRBD2
v_gene: TRBV5-1

CDR3aa: CASSFRRGSYEQYF
j_gene: TRBJ2-7
d_gene: NA
v_gene: TRBV12-3/TRBV12-4

CDR3aa: CASSLEGRQGPKGANVLTF
j_gene: TRBJ2-6
d_gene: NA
v_gene: TRBV11-2

CDR3aa: CASSSSSAGVSWGGELFF
j_gene: TRBJ2-2
d_gene: TRBD2
v_gene: TRBV7-8

CDR3aa: CASSQGEVGNPPRTDTQYF
j_gene: TRBJ2-3
d_gene: NA
v_gene: TRBV3-1

CDR3aa: CSVATTNTGELFF
j_gene: TRBJ2-2
d_gene: NA
v_gene: TRBV29-1

CDR3aa: CASSLGTGAYNEQFF
j_gene: TRBJ2-1
d_gene: TRBD1
v_gene: TRBV12-3/TRBV12-4

CDR3aa: CASRETIGADTQYF
j_gene: TRBJ2-3
d_gene: NA
v_gene: TRBV10-1

CDR3aa: CASSSGQGGLNTQYF
j_gene: TRBJ2-3
d_gene: TRBD1
v_gene: TRBV5-1

CDR3aa: CASNSGASGYNEQFF
j_gene: TRBJ2-1
d_gene: NA
v_gene: TRBV11-2

CDR3aa: CASSLGSVLYGYTF
j_gene: TRBJ1-2
d_gene: NA
v_gene: TRBV28

CDR3aa: CASNGLGNEAFF
j_gene: TRBJ1-1
d_gene: NA
v_gene: TRBV28